These 31 T cell receptor beta chains were sequenced from one sample in a study of T cell clones after liver transplantation. Here immunoSEQ multiplex PCR was the method, and the copy in TCRdb shows in-frame clones only, minus some. The profile covers tens of thousands of clones, with about 91% appearing a single time and 0.95% to 1% taken by the ten largest. Here the sequenced sample was CD4+ T cells from blood, taken nearly 26 months after liver transplant. The receptor set was obtained from a human patient who received a liver transplant. Some of the T cells may derive from the graft donor.

Remarks on this clone: One end of the junction does not line up with germline, which may come from a read error. The rearrangement joins TRBV7-3 to TRBJ2-2; tentatively, D is TRBD2 (5 bases). The CDR3 runs 16 residues. Germline V CDR1 and CDR2: SGHTA, FQGTGA. CDR3 bases: TGTGCCAGCAGCCTAACCCCGGGATTGAACACCGGGGAGCTGTTTTTT. Translating gives CASSLTPGLNTGELFF.

CDR3 nucleotides: TGCGCCAGCAGCCAAGTTTACGCGGTTCAAGAGACCCAGTACTTC. Translation: CASSQVYAVQETQYF. This rearrangement joins TRBV4-1 to TRBJ2-5; D gene ambiguous. Trimming pared 1 base from V and 2 bases from J, leaving 11 bases between. The CDR3 has 15 amino acids. Germline V lookup: CDR1 MGHRA, CDR2 YSYEKL.

The chain couples TRBV10-3 to TRBJ2-7; D possibly uses TRBD1 or TRBD2 (7 bases each). CDR3 size: 19 residues. Germline CDR1 is ENHRY and CDR2 is SYGVKD. The germline V and J ends were trimmed by 1 base and 0 bases, with 22 bases remaining between them. CDR3 DNA: TGTGCCATCAGTGAGTACGGGGGGTCAGACAGGGATAGCTCCTACGAGCAGTACTTC. It specifies CAISEYGGSDRDSSYEQYF.

V is TRBV30 and J is TRBJ2-7; TRBD2 might be the D (6 bases). Trimming removed 5 bases from V and 3 bases from J, with 14 bases in between. This CDR3 comprises 13 residues. CDR1 and CDR2 (germline): GTSNPN, SVGIG (reference sequence). In DNA, the CDR3 is TGTGCCTGGGGGGGGAGAGGGTACTACGAGCAGTACTTC. Translated: CAWGGRGYYEQYF.

This chain connects TRBV7-9 to TRBJ1-1, with 9 bases aligning to TRBD1. Germline V lookup: CDR1 SEHNR, CDR2 FQNEAQ (reference sequence). Germline trimming cut 5 bases from V and 3 bases from J; bases unmatched to any gene: 13. This CDR3 comprises 17 residues. The CDR3 DNA sequence: TGTGCCAGCAGCCGTCCGGGACAGGGAGTGACTGACACTGAAGCTTTCTTT. Residues: CASSRPGQGVTDTEAFF.

V and J are TRBV4-1 and TRBJ2-1; 7 bases agree with TRBD2. This CDR3 has 17 amino acids. With 4 bases clipped from V and 2 bases from J, the junction kept 11 bases outside the gene matches. Germline lookup yields CDR1 MGHRA and CDR2 YSYEKL. The CDR3 coding sequence is TGCGCCAGCAGCCCCTCGGGAGCGGGAAATACCTACAATGAGCAGTTCTTC. Amino acid sequence: CASSPSGAGNTYNEQFF.

V is TRBV4-1 and J is TRBJ1-2, with D possibly TRBD1 on 5 matching bases. The germline V gene has CDR1 MGHRA and CDR2 YSYEKL. Trimming removed 3 bases from V and 3 bases from J, with 20 bases in between. CDR3 length: 17 residues. CDR3 sequence (DNA): TGCGCCAGCAGCCAGATTCCTGGGGGTACCGCTGACTATGGCTACACCTTC. Its translation is CASSQIPGGTADYGYTF.

V gene TRBV7-8 combines with J gene TRBJ2-3; TRBD2 aligns across 8 bases. CDR3 length: 19 residues. CDR1 is SGHVS and CDR2 is FQNEAQ in the germline V gene. The J segment lost 6 bases and the V segment lost 6 bases, leaving 23 bases of the junction unmatched. This CDR3 reads CASSFSVVVAGGAGDTQYF. CDR3 DNA sequence: TGTGCCAGCAGTTTTTCCGTTGTTGTGGCGGGGGGTGCGGGCGATACGCAGTATTTT. The full variable domain, completed using reference TRBV7-8 and TRBJ2-3, is GAGVSQSPRYKVAKRGQDVALRCDPISGHVSLFWYQQALGQGPEFLTYFQNEAQLDKSGLPSDRFFAERPEGSVSTLKIQRTQQEDSAVYLCASSFSVVVAGGAGDTQYFGPGTRLTVL.

The V gene is TRBV10-1, the J gene TRBJ2-3; the D gene is possibly TRBD1 (5 bases). The V end was cut by 6 bases, the J end by 2 bases, with 12 bases between. CDR1 WNHNN and CDR2 SYGVQD come from the germline V gene (reference sequence). The CDR3 runs to 14 residues. The CDR3 sequence is CASRQGPNTDTQYF. The DNA for the CDR3 is TGCGCCAGCAGGCAGGGTCCAAACACAGATACGCAGTATTTT.

This clone was picked up one time. The chain links TRBV28 to TRBJ2-1; D might be TRBD2 (5 bases). Trimming left V 6 bases short and J 1 base short, with 13 bases between. Germline-derived CDR1 and CDR2 are MDHEN and SYDVKM. The CDR3 spans 15 residues. Here the CDR3 reads CASRPMGVSYNEQFF. CDR3 sequence (DNA): TGTGCCAGCAGACCCATGGGAGTTTCCTACAATGAGCAGTTCTTC.

The chain couples TRBV5-1 to TRBJ2-1; TRBD2 matches at 13 bases. The germline V gene encodes CDR1 SGHRS and CDR2 YFSETQ. The trim removed 4 bases at V and 8 bases at J, leaving 15 bases unmatched. The CDR3 runs 18 residues. CDR3 amino acids: CASSPEPGGTSGTDEQFF. CDR3 in DNA: TGCGCCAGCAGCCCGGAGCCCGGCGGGACTAGCGGGACCGATGAGCAGTTCTTC.

This clone was detected only once. V and J are TRBV19 and TRBJ2-5, with D possibly matching TRBD2 (6 bases). Germline V gene sequence: CDR1 LNHDA, CDR2 SQIVND (reference sequence). This CDR3 spans 12 amino acids. V shed 5 bases and J shed 4 bases, with 8 bases lying between them. Here the CDR3 reads CASSGGRETQYF. CDR3 bases: TGTGCCAGTAGTGGAGGGAGAGAGACCCAGTACTTC.

The chain has TRBV9 and TRBJ2-5, with D perhaps given as TRBD1 or TRBD2 (5 bases each). The CDR3 runs 16 residues. Trimming took off 2 bases at V and 5 bases at J, with 19 bases between the two ends. Germline values: CDR1 SGDLS, CDR2 YYNGEE. DNA for the CDR3: TGTGCCAGCAGCGTCGGGACCTCATCACCGATGGAGACCCAGTACTTC. This encodes CASSVGTSSPMETQYF.

This sequence joins TRBV12-5 and TRBJ2-7; 8 bases line up with TRBD2. The CDR3 contains 15 residues. Losses at the gene ends were 6 bases for V and 0 bases for J; bases not matched to a gene: 7. CDR1 is LGHNT, CDR2 FRNRAP, per germline. This CDR3 reads CASGVPSGSSYEQYF. In DNA, the CDR3 is TGTGCTAGTGGGGTCCCGAGCGGGAGCTCCTACGAGCAGTACTTC.

This chain links TRBV28 with TRBJ2-7; 8 bases align to TRBD2. Germline CDR1 and CDR2: MDHEN and SYDVKM. The CDR3 covers 13 residues. Germline trimming cut 3 bases from V and 4 bases from J; bases unmatched to any gene: 2. The CDR3 reads CASSLGLEYEQYF. The CDR3 nucleotides read TGTGCCAGCAGTTTGGGACTAGAGTACGAGCAGTACTTC.

The chain recombines TRBV6-6 with TRBJ1-1, with 7 bases aligning to TRBD1. The V and J ends lost 4 bases and 1 base, in that order; junction bases with no gene match: 0. The V gene's germline CDR1 is MNHNY and CDR2 SVGAGI (reference sequence). The CDR3 totals 13 residues. The CDR3 region is CASSWTGNTEAFF. The CDR3 DNA sequence: TGTGCCAGCAGTTGGACAGGGAACACTGAAGCTTTCTTT.

The chain carries TRBV7-3 and TRBJ2-1; 12 bases fit TRBD2. Per germline, CDR1 SGHTA and CDR2 FQGTGA. V gave up 4 bases and J gave up 5 bases; unmatched junction bases: 3. This CDR3 has 15 residues. The CDR3 spells CASSSLAGGDNEQFF. CDR3 coding DNA: TGTGCCAGCAGCTCCCTAGCGGGAGGGGACAATGAGCAGTTCTTC.

This clone appeared once. The chain combines TRBV6-1 with TRBJ2-1; TRBD1 aligns across 9 bases. CDR1 and CDR2 from the germline V gene are MNHNS and SASEGT. J was trimmed by 10 bases and V by 4 bases; bases with no gene match: 5. The CDR3 is 13 residues long. The CDR3: CASSADRGDEQFF. Written as DNA, the CDR3 is TGTGCCAGCAGTGCTGACAGGGGGGACGAGCAGTTCTTC.

V gene TRBV21-1 combines with J gene TRBJ2-7; TRBD2, the table's D call, lacks a check against the DNA. TRBV21-1 is labeled a pseudogene. CDR3 length: 17 residues. This chain's CDR3 is CASSKERTSGAYYEQYF. The DNA of the CDR3 is TGTGCCAGCAGCAAAGAAAGGACTAGCGGGGCTTACTACGAGCAGTACTTC.

The rearrangement links TRBV4-1 to TRBJ2-5; 11 positions agree with TRBD1. The germline V gene encodes CDR1 MGHRA and CDR2 YSYEKL. V was clipped by 0 bases and J by 5 bases; unmatched bases: 5. The CDR3 covers 16 residues. CDR3: CASSQEGTGGRETQYF. In nucleotides, the CDR3 is TGCGCCAGCAGCCAAGAGGGGACAGGGGGTAGGGAGACCCAGTACTTC.

The chain employs TRBV5-1 and TRBJ2-1; 8 bases agree with TRBD2. The CDR3 has 16 residues. J gave up 4 bases and V 0 bases, and 6 bases lay outside the gene matches. In germline, CDR1 is SGHRS, CDR2 YFSETQ. CDR3 nucleotides: TGCGCCAGCAGCTTGGGGGTAGCGGGAACATACAATGAGCAGTTCTTC. Translation gives CASSLGVAGTYNEQFF.

The chain has TRBV15 and TRBJ2-3; 9 positions match TRBD2. Germline V gene lookup returns CDR1 LNHNV and CDR2 YYDKDF (reference sequence). The junction had 9 bases not matched to a gene; V was cut back by 0 bases and J by 5 bases. The CDR3 runs to 17 residues. CDR3 amino acids: CATSRDGAGGYQDTQYF. The CDR3 bases are TGTGCCACCAGCAGAGATGGAGCGGGAGGCTATCAAGATACGCAGTATTTT.

The chain is built from TRBV5-3 and TRBJ1-5; 12 bases map to TRBD1. TRBV5-3 is an open reading frame whose function is uncertain. The length of the CDR3 is 20 residues. V shed 5 bases and J 6 bases; nucleotides not matched to a gene: 21. CDR3 region: CARREDPGTGGRRDSQPQHF. CDR3 in DNA: TGTGCCAGAAGAGAAGACCCCGGGACAGGGGGCCGGCGGGATTCTCAGCCCCAGCATTTT.

The chain joins TRBV2 to TRBJ2-5; D is perhaps TRBD2 (5 bases). The CDR3 contains 12 residues. Trimming stripped 6 bases from V and 4 bases from J, with 9 bases between. The germline gives CDR1 SNHLY, CDR2 FYNNEI. CDR3 residues: CASRRVTETQYF. Written as DNA, the CDR3 is TGTGCCAGCAGGAGGGTAACAGAGACCCAGTACTTC.

V and J are TRBV19 and TRBJ2-5; D gene uncertain. The V end lost 2 bases, the J end lost 2 bases, and 0 bases lay between the germline ends. Germline lookup yields CDR1 LNHDA and CDR2 SQIVND (reference sequence). The CDR3 is 11 residues long. CDR3 bases: TGTGCCAGTAGTATACAAGAGACCCAGTACTTC. It encodes CASSIQETQYF.

V is TRBV5-8 and J is TRBJ2-7, with 8 bases that match TRBD1. With V trimmed by 3 bases and J by 2 bases, 7 bases remained unmatched. Looked up from germline, CDR1 is SGHTS and CDR2 is YDEGEE. This CDR3 is 15 amino acids long. This chain's CDR3 is CASSYGQGRPYEQYF. For the CDR3, the DNA is TGTGCCAGCAGCTACGGACAGGGTCGCCCCTACGAGCAGTACTTC.

This sequence joins TRBV7-9 and TRBJ2-5; a possible D gene is TRBD2 (5 bases). The CDR3 sequence is 13 residues long. Trimming took off 5 bases at V and 2 bases at J, with 9 bases between the two ends. Germline CDR1 reads SEHNR; CDR2 reads FQNEAQ (reference sequence). The CDR3 nucleotides are TGTGCCAGCAGCCCGGACTTGCAAGAGACCCAGTACTTC. As protein: CASSPDLQETQYF.

The chain uses TRBV7-2 and TRBJ2-1, with 9 bases lining up with TRBD2. The CDR3 is 15 residues long. The V gene end was trimmed by 1 base and the J gene end by 7 bases; junction bases not matched to a gene: 5. The germline gives CDR1 SGHTA, CDR2 FQGNSA. The CDR3, as DNA: TGTGCCAGCAGCTTAGTTAGCGGGAGTGTAAATGAGCAGTTCTTC. Translation: CASSLVSGSVNEQFF.

The CDR3 protein is CAWSVQRGNTIYF. DNA of the CDR3: TGTGCCTGGAGTGTACAAAGAGGAAACACCATATATTTT. The chain is built from TRBV30 and TRBJ1-3; D call uncertain. V shed 0 bases and J shed 4 bases, with 7 bases lying between them. CDR3 length: 13 residues. Germline values: CDR1 GTSNPN, CDR2 SVGIG (reference sequence).

The rearrangement uses TRBV19 and TRBJ1-5; 7 nucleotides align to TRBD1. Germline CDR1 LNHDA, CDR2 SQIVND (reference sequence). The length of the CDR3 is 17 residues. Losses at the gene ends were 6 bases for V and 1 base for J; bases not matched to a gene: 12. Here the CDR3 reads CASRSRTGVRSNQPQHF. Written as DNA, the CDR3 is TGTGCCAGTAGGTCGAGGACAGGCGTGAGGAGCAATCAGCCCCAGCATTTT.

The genes are TRBV20-1 and TRBJ2-1; no clear D gene. V was clipped by 8 bases and J by 5 bases, with 7 bases between them. The germline gives CDR1 DFQATT, CDR2 SNEGSKA (reference sequence). CDR3 length: 10 amino acids. In DNA, the CDR3 is TGCAGTTCTGTAGACAATGAGCAGTTCTTC. Translating gives CSSVDNEQFF.